This T cell receptor (beta chain) emerged from a study of blood T cells in healthy people across ages (dated by TCRdb to about 2015). Turning to the overall study: Template switching captured roughly one uniquely barcoded TCR beta cDNA molecule per two T cells in model experiments. Age-related changes in TCR beta repertoire diversity were measured in the study by deep sequencing normalized with unique cDNA molecular identifiers. The donors were divided into four age groups: young (average roughly 15 years), middle-aged (approximately 41), aged (about 60) and long-lived (nearly 85). To avoid experimental bias, donors of different ages were randomly spread across the sequencing lanes. Two additional independent replicas of 1 million unique cDNA reads from the same blood draw were analyzed for two donors (one aged 18 to 30 and one aged 80 or older). Overall study results and their limits: As age increased, observed TCR beta diversity per million T cells dropped in a roughly linear way, and a significant reduction was already evident by age around 41. Because profiling used bulk unsorted PBMCs, naive and antigen-experienced compartments could not be compared conclusively. The percentage of naive T cells measured by flow cytometry correlated strongly with observed TCR beta diversity. Estimates of total diversity based on one million sequenced T cells were regarded as lower bounds and as underestimates. Donor CMV infection status was unknown, potentially confounding age-related changes in expanded clonotypes. Compared with the aged group, more naive CD4+ T cells, fewer expanded clones and increased TCR diversity were shown by the long-lived group, suggesting age selection.

The germline V gene supplies CDR1 SQVTM and CDR2 ANQGSEA. The CDR3 starts with the cysteine, ends with the phenylalanine, and has 10 residues. Kept here is only the CDR3 DNA, which spans 30 bases and is read in frame from base 1. Donors were a few dozen systemically healthy Caucasian individuals from Russia aged roughly 6 to 95 years. Ten milliliters of peripheral blood were drawn from each donor into EDTA-treated Vacutainer tubes. Ficoll-Paque density-gradient centrifugation was used to isolate PBMCs, with at least 7 million per sample. Trizol reagent was used to extract total RNA from the PBMCs, yielding at least 5 micrograms per sample. Naive CD45RAhigh/CD27high T cell percentages were measured by flow cytometry on a PBMC aliquot from every donor. This clonotype has just a few counts. Its binding antigen is unknown. No qualities accompany the bases; no much larger clone lies one base away. Libraries were prepared through 5' RACE. TCRdb names Illumina HiSeq 2500 as the instrument used. A second PCR of roughly 6 to 11 cycles was performed with a sample-barcoded 5' primer and a J-beta primer mix. A template-switch 5' adaptor carrying 12 random nucleotides introduced a unique molecular identifier onto each TCR beta cDNA molecule. Each sample yielded at least 3 million CDR3-containing paired-end reads. All of the RNA was converted into first-strand cDNA using the Mint cDNA synthesis kit, with a TRBC-specific oligonucleotide serving as the primer. All cDNA was treated with uracil-DNA glycosylase and then went through a first 18-cycle PCR with the universal primers M1SS and BC2_uni_R. Per the source publication's procedure: For normalization, 1 million high-quality reads, each with a distinct molecular identifier, were randomly selected from each sample. Reads sharing molecular identifiers were discarded rather than binned into consensus sequences. MiTCR, set to a Q25 quality threshold and the strictest error-elimination algorithm, was used for CDR3 identification, clonotype clustering and error correction. A nonparametric unseen species model with Euler transformation was used to estimate a lower bound on total TCR beta diversity. The public reads were quality trimmed at Q25 with fastp and then assembled into clones with MiXCR by TCRdb, keeping productive beta chains. Rows with one shared CDR3 protein collapse into an entry with the most common genes and DNA. The V and J calls and clone size are TCRdb's, not the authors'. The sample profile shows some 710,000 distinct CDR3 sequences; less than 60% of them were found once. 15% to 20% of the sample belongs to the ten largest clones.

The specimen sequenced was blood. Recombination joined TRBV29-1 with TRBJ2-5, with TRBD2 perhaps the D gene, on 7 matching bases. The sequence came from a man aged 80 or over in good health. The nucleotide sequence is given as TGCAGTGGGGGGGGCGAGACCCAGTACTTC. It translates to CSGGGETQYF.